This TCR beta chain came from a study of long-term antiretroviral therapy in people with HIV. Study results and caveats: Sampling of blood ran from the mid-2000s to the late 2010s, and older ART regimens were possibly in use. The study collected no data on ART adherence, viral resistance or therapy changes.

As concerns this clone: Its antigen is unknown.

There were no participants with HIV treated outside the United States. Investigators performed immunoSEQ version v3.0 at survey level. Sequencing of each sample targeted roughly 35,000-55,000 T-cell genomes. The table came from immunoSEQ multiplex PCR; TCRdb's copy has only in-frame clones and leaves some out. This sample yields fewer than 35,000 clones, of which around 83% are seen a single time; approximately 15% belongs to the top ten. The sequenced sample was unsorted PBMCs, obtained 2.9 years after starting antiretroviral therapy. This sequence originates from a middle-aged man with HIV.

Here the CDR3 DNA reads TGTGCCAGCGGCGGGACAGATAACACCGGGGAGCTGTTTTTT. It yields the protein CASGGTDNTGELFF. The chain carries TRBV6-1 and TRBJ2-2; TRBD1 might be the D (7 bases). From germline, CDR1 is MNHNS and CDR2 SASEGT. This CDR3 comprises 14 residues. Deletions cut 8 bases from V and 2 bases from J, with 12 bases between.